The 19 T cell receptor beta chains presented below share a single source sample, sequenced in a study of T cells in severe cutaneous drug reactions. Carbamazepine had induced Stevens-Johnson syndrome or toxic epidermal necrolysis in the sequenced donors. Bulk and single-cell libraries used iRepertoire multiplex PCR with TCR subtype-specific primers. Reprocessing the multiplex PCR reads, TCRdb reports a single entry for every CDR3 protein and omits DNA. The clone table shows approximately 9,500 distinct CDR3 sequences, with the ten largest holding about 20%. The sample consisted of cells from a skin blister. The receptors were sampled from a human donor with Stevens-Johnson syndrome, a severe cutaneous drug reaction.

CDR3 region: CSALGHLNTEAFF. V usage is TRBV20-1 and J usage is TRBJ1-1; TCRdb outputs TRBD1, but without DNA this stays unchecked. From germline, CDR1 is DFQATT and CDR2 SNEGSKA (reference sequence). The CDR3 is 13 residues long.

The chain employs TRBV9 and TRBJ2-3. There are 16 residues in the CDR3. Germline CDR1 SGDLS, CDR2 YYNGEE. This CDR3 is CASSVGQPAVTDTQYF.

This chain uses TRBV6-1 with TRBJ2-7; TCRdb names TRBD2, which stays unverified in the absence of DNA. Germline CDR1 MNHNS, CDR2 SASEGT. The CDR3 is 13 amino acids. The CDR3 spells CASWTSWSTQQYF.

The V gene is TRBV29-1, the J gene TRBJ2-7; TCRdb selects TRBD2, and the lack of DNA leaves this call unchecked. The germline V gene encodes CDR1 SQVTM and CDR2 ANQGSEA. The CDR3 is made up of 14 amino acids. CDR3 region: CSVDTGLEADEQYF.

This sequence joins TRBV20-1 and TRBJ2-1; TCRdb reports TRBD2, a call that lacks DNA to check it against. The germline V gene has CDR1 DFQATT and CDR2 SNEGSKA (reference sequence). The CDR3 contains 16 residues. The CDR3 protein is CSARPTGGKTYNEQFF.

The CDR3 spells CSVALPYDRQENYGYTF. The gene calls are TRBV29-1 and TRBJ1-2; TCRdb indicates TRBD1, and absent DNA this call remains unverified. The CDR3 extends over 17 amino acids. Per the germline V gene, CDR1 is SQVTM and CDR2 is ANQGSEA.

This chain links TRBV29-1 with TRBJ2-5; TCRdb selects TRBD1, and the lack of DNA leaves this call unchecked. This CDR3 contains 11 residues. The germline CDR1 and CDR2 sequences are SQVTM and ANQGSEA. CDR3 protein: CSTGPQETQYF.

This chain connects TRBV20-1 to TRBJ2-5; the TCRdb D gene call, TRBD1, has no DNA to confirm it. The CDR3 runs to 13 residues. Germline CDR1 reads DFQATT; CDR2 reads SNEGSKA (reference sequence). The CDR3 sequence: CSASLSPGETQYF.

V is TRBV29-1 and J is TRBJ1-2; TCRdb outputs TRBD1, but without DNA this stays unchecked. The CDR3 contains 14 residues. CDR1 is SQVTM, CDR2 ANQGSEA, per germline. The CDR3 here is CSVEETGFGYGYTF.

This chain links TRBV29-1 with TRBJ1-1; TCRdb's assignment of TRBD1 cannot be checked, as there is no DNA. The CDR3 runs 15 residues. Germline V CDR1 and CDR2: SQVTM, ANQGSEA. CDR3 sequence reads: CSVVRAGFQRTEAFF.

V gene TRBV20-1 combines with J gene TRBJ2-3. This CDR3 contains 14 residues. CDR1 is DFQATT and CDR2 is SNEGSKA in the germline V gene (reference sequence). CDR3 residues: CSASWQFSTDTQYF.

This chain connects TRBV20-1 to TRBJ2-3; TCRdb designates TRBD2, a call that cannot be tested without DNA. Germline CDR1 is DFQATT and CDR2 is SNEGSKA (reference sequence). The CDR3 runs 15 residues. CDR3 sequence: CSAVQASGSSDTQYF.

The J gene is TRBJ2-1, the V gene TRBV29-1; checking the TCRdb D call of TRBD1 is not possible without DNA. The CDR3 extends over 13 amino acids. Germline lookup yields CDR1 SQVTM and CDR2 ANQGSEA. This CDR3 reads CSVRQGVGNEQFF.

The chain has TRBV29-1 and TRBJ1-1. This CDR3 has 11 amino acids. CDR1 and CDR2 (germline): SQVTM, ANQGSEA. Here the CDR3 reads CSAQGHTEAFF.

This chain links TRBV29-1 with TRBJ2-3; TCRdb picks TRBD2, but there is no DNA to check that call. Germline V gene data show CDR1 as SQVTM and CDR2 as ANQGSEA. There are 13 residues in the CDR3. CDR3 amino acids: CSVAGSGSNTQYF.

V and J are TRBV29-1 and TRBJ1-5; TCRdb lists TRBD1, though no DNA is available to test this call. Germline-derived CDR1 and CDR2 are SQVTM and ANQGSEA. The CDR3 length is 13 residues. The CDR3 sequence is CSAITGRNQPQHF.

The chain couples TRBV20-1 to TRBJ2-7. The CDR3 spans 14 residues. CDR1 and CDR2 from the germline V gene are DFQATT and SNEGSKA (reference sequence). The CDR3 sequence: CSARPRGSSYEQYF.

The J gene is TRBJ1-2, the V gene TRBV20-1; TCRdb names TRBD1, which stays unverified in the absence of DNA. The CDR3 runs to 13 residues. The germline gives CDR1 DFQATT, CDR2 SNEGSKA (reference sequence). CDR3 loop: CSARDHRVEGYTF.

Judged by frequency, this clonotype is medium-sized. The rearrangement uses TRBV20-1 and TRBJ2-3; TCRdb designates TRBD2, a call that cannot be tested without DNA. Germline loops: CDR1 DFQATT, CDR2 SNEGSKA (reference sequence). This CDR3 is built from 14 residues. The chain's CDR3 is CSAGPGLYTDTQYF.